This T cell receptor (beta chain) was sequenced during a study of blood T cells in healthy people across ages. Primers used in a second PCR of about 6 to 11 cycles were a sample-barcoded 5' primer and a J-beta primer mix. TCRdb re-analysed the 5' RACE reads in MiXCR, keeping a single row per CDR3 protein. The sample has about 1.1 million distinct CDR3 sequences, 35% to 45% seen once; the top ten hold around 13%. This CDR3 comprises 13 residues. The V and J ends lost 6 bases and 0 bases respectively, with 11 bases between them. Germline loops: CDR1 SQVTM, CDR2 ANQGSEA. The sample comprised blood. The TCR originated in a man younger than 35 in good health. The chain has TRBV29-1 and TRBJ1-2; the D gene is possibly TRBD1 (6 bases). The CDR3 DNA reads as TGCAGCGTAGGACAGAACACTAACTATGGCTACACCTTC. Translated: CSVGQNTNYGYTF.